The entry below describes one TCR beta chain. V gave up 1 base and J gave up 0 bases, with 8 bases separating them. Germline V CDR1 and CDR2: SGHRS, YFSETQ. This CDR3 spans 16 amino acids. The data stem from a study of T cell repertoires in ileal Crohn's disease. Whole-study context: Operated complications were stricturing disease (around 60%) and penetrating disease (about 39%).

Eligibility required adulthood, ileal or ileocolonic Crohn's disease and indicated ileocolonic resection. Sequencing used immunoSEQ multiplex PCR; TCRdb keeps in-frame clones, though not all of them. The table lists around 15,000 clones, around 78% of them singletons. The chain links TRBV5-1 to TRBJ2-6, with D maybe TRBD1 (6 bases). The clonotype originates from an adult with Crohn's disease. Sequencing was carried out using ileal tissue. The CDR3 DNA reads as TGCGCCAGCAGCTTGACCAGGGGCTCTGGGGCCAACGTCCTGACTTTC. Translation gives CASSLTRGSGANVLTF.